The 9 T cell receptor beta chains listed next were all sequenced from one sample in a study of blood T cell repertoires in COVID-19. Here immunoSEQ multiplex PCR was the method, and the copy in TCRdb shows in-frame clones only, minus some. The sample has 250,000 to 300,000 clones, 80% to 90% seen once. The specimen sequenced was PBMCs or T cells enriched from blood (not recorded which). These receptors all come from a woman aged 45 to 65 who had recovered from COVID-19.

The rearrangement uses TRBV7-9 and TRBJ1-2; D possibly corresponds to TRBD1 (5 bases). Deletions cut 3 bases from V and 3 bases from J, with 17 bases between. CDR3 size: 16 residues. Germline V gene data show CDR1 as SEHNR and CDR2 as FQNEAQ (reference sequence). The CDR3 DNA is TGTGCCAGCAGCTTGACGGACACAACCAAGGACTATGGCTACACCTTC. Its protein is CASSLTDTTKDYGYTF.

The chain is built from TRBV19 and TRBJ1-2, with 7 bases matching TRBD1. CDR3 length: 14 amino acids. V gave up 6 bases and J gave up 4 bases; unmatched junction bases: 8. Germline loops: CDR1 LNHDA, CDR2 SQIVND (reference sequence). The CDR3 sequence is CASSLQGISYGYTF. The CDR3 DNA reads as TGTGCCAGTAGCTTACAGGGGATCTCCTATGGCTACACCTTC.

The chain joins TRBV19 to TRBJ2-5; no clear D. Germline CDR1 reads LNHDA; CDR2 reads SQIVND (reference sequence). CDR3 size: 10 residues. Trimming left V 6 bases short and J 5 bases short, with 4 bases between. The chain's CDR3 is CASREETQYF. DNA of the CDR3: TGTGCCAGTAGAGAGGAGACCCAGTACTTC.

This clone was picked up a small number of times. The CDR3 region has the DNA TGTGCCAGCAGGGAGCAGGGTGACGGCTACACCTTC. Encoded protein: CASREQGDGYTF. The chain is built from TRBV2 and TRBJ1-2; weak D call: TRBD1 (5 bases). Germline-derived CDR1 and CDR2 are SNHLY and FYNNEI. The germline V and J ends were trimmed by 6 bases and 8 bases, with 13 bases remaining between them. The CDR3 runs 12 residues.

V gene TRBV11-3 combines with J gene TRBJ1-4; 7 positions match TRBD1. Germline V gives CDR1 SGHNT, CDR2 YENEEA. The length of the CDR3 is 14 residues. With 6 bases clipped from V and 5 bases from J, the junction kept 6 bases outside the gene matches. CDR3 in DNA: TGTGCCAGCAGGTACCGGGACAGAAATGAAAAACTGTTTTTT. This codes for CASRYRDRNEKLFF.

V and J are TRBV7-9 and TRBJ2-1; the D gene is possibly TRBD1 (5 bases). Deletions cut 5 bases from V and 4 bases from J, with 15 bases between. The CDR3 is made up of 15 amino acids. CDR1 and CDR2 from the germline V gene are SEHNR and FQNEAQ (reference sequence). CDR3 sequence reads: CASSSPRGTYNEQFF. The CDR3 DNA sequence: TGTGCCAGCAGCAGTCCTAGGGGTACTTACAATGAGCAGTTCTTC.

This sequence joins TRBV13 and TRBJ1-1; 7 positions agree with TRBD1. The CDR3 totals 17 residues. V was clipped by 5 bases and J by 0 bases; unmatched bases: 12. Germline CDR1 and CDR2: PRHDT and FYEKMQ (reference sequence). The CDR3 bases are TGTGCCAGCAGCCCATTAGGGGACAGAAATATGAACACTGAAGCTTTCTTT. Its translation is CASSPLGDRNMNTEAFF.

The sample holds one count of this clone. This chain connects TRBV25-1 to TRBJ2-1; D not certain. CDR3 length equals 12 residues. In germline, CDR1 is MGHDK, CDR2 SYGVNS. Trimming took 4 bases from V and 7 from J, leaving 8 bases between them. Written as DNA, the CDR3 is TGTGCCAGCAGTGGGGCTCATAATGAGCAGTTCTTC. Its translation: CASSGAHNEQFF.

The chain couples TRBV2 to TRBJ2-3, with TRBD1 matching over 9 bases. CDR1 and CDR2 from the germline V gene are SNHLY and FYNNEI. This CDR3 has 16 amino acids. The J segment lost 1 base and the V segment lost 5 bases, leaving 7 bases of the junction unmatched. CDR3 sequence reads: CASSPYTGGGTDTQYF. CDR3 nucleotides: TGTGCCAGCAGTCCTTATACAGGGGGCGGCACAGATACGCAGTATTTT.